One sample yielded the 21 T cell receptor beta chains listed below, sequenced in a study of cytomegalovirus exposure and HLA in healthy donors. The PCR was carried out with 60 Vbeta primers and 13 Jbeta primers. Method: immunoSEQ multiplex PCR; TCRdb's copy keeps in-frame clones and lacks some. In the table there are 160,000 or so clones, roughly 76% of which are singletons. The material sequenced was PBMCs. The receptors stem from a woman in her fifties or sixties in good health and CMV-seronegative.

The V call is TRBV7-9, the J call TRBJ1-2, with 11 bases aligning to TRBD1. Germline trimming cut 4 bases from V and 4 bases from J; bases unmatched to any gene: 8. The germline V gene has CDR1 SEHNR and CDR2 FQNEAQ (reference sequence). The CDR3 has 16 residues. The CDR3 nucleotides are TGTGCCAGCAGCTCCACCGGGACAGGGGGGGCCTATGGCTACACCTTC. Protein sequence: CASSSTGTGGAYGYTF.

The table lists this clone with a count of one. The rearrangement links TRBV4-3 to TRBJ1-1, with D perhaps matching TRBD1 (5 bases). Germline CDR1 LGHNA, CDR2 YSLEER. Trimming removed 5 bases from V and 5 bases from J, with 9 bases in between. The CDR3 has 12 amino acids. The CDR3: CASSDRYTEAFF. CDR3 coding DNA: TGCGCCAGCAGCGACAGATATACTGAAGCTTTCTTT.

The rearrangement uses TRBV19 and TRBJ1-5; tentatively, D is TRBD1 (6 bases). The germline V gene has CDR1 LNHDA and CDR2 SQIVND (reference sequence). V was cut by 10 bases and J by 7 bases, with 23 bases left in between. The length of the CDR3 is 15 residues. As DNA, the CDR3 is TGTGCCACCCGGAACAGGGAGTCGGTAAGACAGCCCCAGCATTTT. Translation: CATRNRESVRQPQHF.

This clone was recorded only once. This chain links TRBV7-6 with TRBJ2-2; D unresolved. Germline CDR1 SGHVS, CDR2 FNYEAQ. V lost 4 bases, J lost 6 bases, and 6 bases lay in between. The CDR3 length is 12 residues. This chain's CDR3 is CASSSNSGELFF. CDR3 sequence (DNA): TGTGCCAGCAGCTCAAACTCCGGGGAGCTGTTTTTT.

The chain couples TRBV18 to TRBJ2-7; 7 bases fit TRBD2. Trimming cost V 0 bases and J 7 bases; bases outside gene matches: 12. Per germline, CDR1 KGHSH and CDR2 LQKENI. This CDR3 spans 16 amino acids. CDR3 sequence reads: CASSPPSAGVFGEQYF. The DNA for the CDR3 is TGTGCCAGCTCACCACCCTCTGCGGGAGTTTTTGGAGAGCAGTACTTC.

The CDR3 nucleotides are TGCGCCAGCAGCTCGGAGGTGAACTCAGAAGCTTTCTTT. Its protein product is CASSSEVNSEAFF. The gene calls are TRBV5-1 and TRBJ1-1; no definite D call. Trimming removed 3 bases from V and 8 bases from J, with 14 bases in between. Germline V gene lookup returns CDR1 SGHRS and CDR2 YFSETQ. The CDR3 loop spans 13 amino acids.

The rearrangement links TRBV15 to TRBJ1-5, with 7 bases matching TRBD1. CDR3 length: 16 amino acids. Germline lookup yields CDR1 LNHNV and CDR2 YYDKDF (reference sequence). V gave up 4 bases and J gave up 1 base; unmatched junction bases: 7. Written as DNA, the CDR3 is TGTGCCACCAGCACCGACAGGGAAAAGAGCAATCAGCCCCAGCATTTT. It encodes CATSTDREKSNQPQHF.

V is TRBV6-5 and J is TRBJ2-1; D may be TRBD2 (5 bases). The CDR3 runs to 13 residues. Germline CDR1 is MNHEY and CDR2 is SVGAGI. V lost 6 bases and J 8 bases, leaving 14 bases between the germline ends. CDR3 bases: TGTGCCAGCAGGCTCGCGGGTGGCCATGAGCAGTTCTTC. As protein: CASRLAGGHEQFF.

The chain combines TRBV5-6 with TRBJ2-3, with D possibly matching TRBD2 (6 bases). The V gene lost 5 bases and the J gene lost 3 bases, with 22 bases spanning the gap. Germline V gives CDR1 SGHDT, CDR2 YYEEEE. The CDR3 is 17 residues long. The CDR3 DNA sequence: TGTGCCAGCAGTCCCTCCGAGCGGCGGGGTGGTACAGATACGCAGTATTTT. Translated, it gives CASSPSERRGGTDTQYF.

This chain joins TRBV7-2 and TRBJ2-5; possibly TRBD1 for D (6 bases). Trimming shortened V by 7 bases and J by 1 base, and 13 bases separated the two germline ends. The CDR3 sequence is 14 residues long. Germline V gene data show CDR1 as SGHTA and CDR2 as FQGNSA. CDR3 in DNA: TGTGCCAGCAAGGCAGGGGTGGGCCAAGAGACCCAGTACTTC. It codes for CASKAGVGQETQYF.

V usage is TRBV5-1 and J usage is TRBJ2-1, with 11 bases aligning to TRBD1. Trimming took 4 bases from V and 4 from J; bases not matched to a gene: 4. CDR1 and CDR2 (germline): SGHRS, YFSETQ. This CDR3 has 15 amino acids. The DNA for the CDR3 is TGCGCCAGCAGCGAGGGACAGGGGGTGTACAATGAGCAGTTCTTC. Translation gives CASSEGQGVYNEQFF. The entire variable domain, with the rest obtained from reference TRBV5-1 and TRBJ2-1, is as follows: KAGVTQTPRYLIKTRGQQVTLSCSPISGHRSVSWYQQTPGQGLQFLFEYFSETQRNKGNFPGRFSGRQFSNSRSEMNVSTLELGDSALYLCASSEGQGVYNEQFFGPGTRLTVL.

V gene TRBV2 combines with J gene TRBJ2-3; 9 bases line up with TRBD2. V lost 5 bases and J lost 2; bases outside the gene matches: 5. The germline gives CDR1 SNHLY, CDR2 FYNNEI. The CDR3 runs 15 residues. Written as DNA, the CDR3 is TGTGCCAGCAGTCTGACTAGCGGCTACACAGATACGCAGTATTTT. Its protein product is CASSLTSGYTDTQYF.

In nucleotides, the CDR3 is TGTGCCTGGAGTGTCAGAGATACGCAGTATTTT. Protein: CAWSVRDTQYF. The chain is built from TRBV30 and TRBJ2-3; D gene uncertain. Germline V gene data show CDR1 as GTSNPN and CDR2 as SVGIG (reference sequence). The CDR3 consists of 11 residues. Trimming removed 0 bases at V and 5 bases at J, with 3 bases between.

The chain joins TRBV7-2 to TRBJ2-3; 9 bases align to TRBD1. Germline lookup yields CDR1 SGHTA and CDR2 FQGNSA. This CDR3 spans 14 amino acids. With V trimmed by 5 bases and J by 4 bases, 4 bases remained unmatched. CDR3 coding DNA: TGTGCCAGCAGCGGAACAGGGGGCCCAGATACGCAGTATTTT. Amino acid sequence: CASSGTGGPDTQYF.

The V and J genes are TRBV4-1 and TRBJ2-3; 7 nucleotides agree with TRBD2. V shed 2 bases, J shed 0 bases, and the junction held 5 bases outside the gene matches. This CDR3 comprises 16 residues. Germline V gene sequence: CDR1 MGHRA, CDR2 YSYEKL. The CDR3 sequence: CASSQQPGLSTDTQYF. DNA of the CDR3: TGCGCCAGCAGCCAACAACCGGGACTAAGCACAGATACGCAGTATTTT.

The CDR3 DNA is TGCAGCGTCAGGACTAGCGGGAGGGACTACGAGCAGTACTTC. Residues: CSVRTSGRDYEQYF. The gene calls are TRBV29-1 and TRBJ2-7; TRBD2 aligns across 15 bases. Per germline, CDR1 SQVTM and CDR2 ANQGSEA. The ends lost 6 bases at V and 3 bases at J; junction bases unmatched: 3. The CDR3 sequence is 14 residues long.

The rearrangement joins TRBV6-1 to TRBJ2-6; no definite D call. The V gene lost 4 bases and the J gene lost 0 bases, with 13 bases spanning the gap. The germline V gene encodes CDR1 MNHNS and CDR2 SASEGT. The CDR3 is made up of 17 amino acids. This chain's CDR3 is CASSARSRSSGANVLTF. In nucleotides, the CDR3 is TGTGCCAGCAGTGCCCGGTCCAGGTCCTCTGGGGCCAACGTCCTGACTTTC.

This clone was counted only a few times. J is TRBJ2-7 and V is TRBV30; no firm D call. CDR3 length: 12 amino acids. Trimming stripped 5 bases from V and 1 base from J, with 9 bases between. The V gene's germline CDR1 is GTSNPN and CDR2 SVGIG (reference sequence). In DNA form, the CDR3 reads TGTGCCTGGCGAGTCGGGTCCTACGAGCAGTACTTC. The encoded protein is CAWRVGSYEQYF.

The CDR3: CASSSLGTGVNEQFF. As DNA, the CDR3 is TGTGCCAGCAGCTCACTAGGGACAGGGGTCAATGAGCAGTTCTTC. The rearrangement links TRBV27 to TRBJ2-1; 10 bases are shared with TRBD1. V shed 6 bases, J shed 6 bases, and the junction held 8 bases outside the gene matches. Germline values: CDR1 MNHEY, CDR2 SMNVEV (reference sequence). This CDR3 comprises 15 residues.

V and J are TRBV5-1 and TRBJ2-5, with 7 bases matching TRBD2. The CDR3 runs to 16 residues. Trimming took 2 bases from V and 1 from J; bases not matched to a gene: 8. CDR1 is SGHRS, CDR2 YFSETQ, per germline. The CDR3 region is CASSFPRTGGQETQYF. The CDR3 nucleotides are TGCGCCAGCAGCTTTCCCCGAACGGGGGGCCAAGAGACCCAGTACTTC.

The chain uses TRBV25-1 and TRBJ1-2; possibly TRBD1 for D (6 bases). The V end was cut by 3 bases, the J end by 1 base, with 12 bases between. The CDR3 is 15 amino acids. Germline CDR1 reads MGHDK; CDR2 reads SYGVNS. The CDR3 loop reads CASSETGAINYGYTF. CDR3 nucleotides: TGTGCCAGCAGTGAGACAGGAGCGATTAACTATGGCTACACCTTC.